This T cell receptor beta chain comes out of a study of identical twins. Overall study findings and caveats: While abundant cord blood beta clonotypes carried fewer insertions, memory repertoires showed no such pattern. Researchers reported excess low generation probability among twin-shared out-of-frame alpha sequences. Findings depended on cross-sectional statistics rather than tracking the same donors.

A universal primer site came from template switching; cDNA carried unique molecular identifiers. TCRdb recomputed calls from the 5' RACE reads with MiXCR, one row per CDR3 protein. The sample has around 1.7 million distinct CDR3 sequences, less than 40% seen once. This clonotype has a handful of counts. Its antigen remains unidentified. The clonotype was recovered from a newborn girl in good health. Material for sequencing was cord blood.

The CDR3 nucleotides read TGCAGTGTTTCCTCCACGGGCGGCTACACCTTC. Translated: CSVSSTGGYTF. The rearrangement joins TRBV20-1 to TRBJ1-2; D is undetermined. Per germline, CDR1 DFQATT and CDR2 SNEGSKA (reference sequence). The V end lost 7 bases, the J end lost 8 bases, and 14 bases lay between the germline ends. This CDR3 region has 11 residues.